This is a list of T cell receptor beta chains from one sample in a study of blood T cells in healthy people across ages. TCRdb fed the 5' RACE reads into MiXCR, producing one record per CDR3 protein. The sample lists some 1,800,000 distinct CDR3 sequences, 35% to 50% seen once, with 23% in the top ten. Sequenced material: blood. The receptors shown here come from a human donor in good health. Each CDR3 is given with its conserved first and last residue. The order of the fields is V gene, J gene, clone size, D gene, CDR3 DNA, CDR3 protein. The D gene is left open where the match is weak. Clone size, where shown, is once, few, many, or a class for clones that have expanded.

TRBV3-1	TRBJ1-6	.	TRBD1	TGTGCCAGCAGCCCTAACCGGGACAGGGGCTCACCCCTCCACTTT	CASSPNRDRGSPLHF
TRBV7-9	TRBJ2-7	.	.	TGTGCCAGCAGCTTAAACTCAGGGAGTGGAAACGAGCAGTACTTC	CASSLNSGSGNEQYF
TRBV11-2	TRBJ2-3	.	TRBD2	TGTGCCAGCAGCTTAGCCAAAGGGACTAGCGGGGGAGATACGCAGTATTTT	CASSLAKGTSGGDTQYF
TRBV20-1	TRBJ2-2	.	TRBD2	TGCAGTGCTAGAGTGGGGTTAGCGGGGGGGCCCGCCACCGGGGAGCTGTTTTTT	CSARVGLAGGPATGELFF
TRBV7-2	TRBJ2-3	few	.	TGTGCCACCGGGACACGGCGCCCAGATACGCAGTATTTT	CATGTRRPDTQYF
TRBV5-4	TRBJ2-3	.	TRBD1	TGTGCCAGCAGCTGGGACAGGGATTATCCGTATTTT	CASSWDRDYPYF
TRBV6-2/TRBV6-3	TRBJ1-5	.	.	TGTGCCAGCAGGGCCGACAGGTATTCCTTCACGGGCAATCAGCCCCAGCATTTT	CASRADRYSFTGNQPQHF
TRBV7-2	TRBJ2-6	.	.	TGTGCCAGCAACCGAGGGGGAACTGGGGCCAACGTCCTGACTTTC	CASNRGGTGANVLTF
TRBV11-2	TRBJ2-5	few	.	TGTGCCAGCAAACGGGTCCTTGGGGGCGAGACCCAGTACTTC	CASKRVLGGETQYF
TRBV12-3/TRBV12-4	TRBJ1-5	few	.	TGTGCCAGCAGTTTTGGGGTCGATGCCCAGCATTTT	CASSFGVDAQHF
TRBV4-3	TRBJ2-1	.	TRBD2	TGCGCCAGCAGCCAAGATTTTAGACTAGCCGGGGATGAGCAGTTCTTC	CASSQDFRLAGDEQFF
TRBV10-3	TRBJ1-2	.	.	TGTGCCATAGGACAGATAAGTAACTATGGCTACACCTTC	CAIGQISNYGYTF
TRBV5-1	TRBJ2-1	.	TRBD1	TGCGCCAGCAGTTCCGGCGACAGGGTTGCCTACAATGAGCAGTTCTTC	CASSSGDRVAYNEQFF
TRBV25-1	TRBJ1-6	.	.	TGTGCCAGCAGTACATGGACCGACCGTAATTCACCCCTCCACTTT	CASSTWTDRNSPLHF
TRBV20-1	TRBJ1-1	.	.	TGCAGTGCTAGAGATCGGGGCAGGGTTTACACTGAAGCTTTCTTT	CSARDRGRVYTEAFF
TRBV15	TRBJ2-7	few	.	TGTGCCGCCAGCAGAGGAACCGGGACGGGAACCTACGAGCAGTACTTC	CAASRGTGTGTYEQYF
TRBV7-3	TRBJ1-6	few	.	TGTGCCAGCAGCTCGCTCTCGGACGGCAATTCACCCCTCCACTTT	CASSSLSDGNSPLHF
TRBV29-1	TRBJ2-7	many	.	TGCAGCGGTCAGAGACACAGATGGGACGGAACCTACGAGCAGTACTTC	CSGQRHRWDGTYEQYF
TRBV4-3	TRBJ1-4	.	TRBD1	TGCGCCAGCAGCCAGGACCACAGGGGGGCGAAAAAACTGTTTTTT	CASSQDHRGAKKLFF
TRBV12-3/TRBV12-4	TRBJ2-7	few	.	TGTGCCAGCAGTTCCCGGTCCTCGAACCCCTACGAGCAGTACTTC	CASSSRSSNPYEQYF
TRBV7-2	TRBJ2-3	.	.	TGTGCCAGCAGCTTAGCCCCGGGACATATAGCGGCGCAGTATTTT	CASSLAPGHIAAQYF
TRBV5-1	TRBJ2-1	.	.	TGCGCCAGCAGCCGACCCGACAGGTCCGAAATCAATGAGCAGTTCTTC	CASSRPDRSEINEQFF
TRBV7-2	TRBJ2-6	.	TRBD1	TGTGCCAGCAGCAAAACAACCATTACAGGGGCCTCTGGGGCCAACGTCCTGACTTTC	CASSKTTITGASGANVLTF
TRBV20-1	TRBJ2-1	few	.	TGCAGTGCTACAAGACAGTTAGATGAGCAGTTCTTC	CSATRQLDEQFF
TRBV2	TRBJ1-1	few	.	TGTGCCAGCTCGGGGCAGGGTGAAATCACTGAAGCTTTCTTT	CASSGQGEITEAFF
TRBV29-1	TRBJ1-2	.	.	TGCAGCGTTGGGAGGGCAAGCGATGGCTACACCTTC	CSVGRASDGYTF
TRBV20-1	TRBJ2-1	.	.	TGCAGTGCCATCGACCGGAGCTCCTACAATGAGCAGTTCTTC	CSAIDRSSYNEQFF
TRBV9	TRBJ1-4	few	TRBD1	TGTGCCAGCAGCCTTGCGGGACAGGGTCTTAGTGGTGAAAAACTGTTTTTT	CASSLAGQGLSGEKLFF
TRBV10-3	TRBJ2-1	few	.	TGTGCCATCAGTCCGGGCTCTCTCGCGTACAATGAGCAGTTCTTC	CAISPGSLAYNEQFF
TRBV2	TRBJ1-2	.	TRBD1	TGTGCCAGCAGTGAGGGACAGGGCAGAGGTCATGGCTACACCTTC	CASSEGQGRGHGYTF